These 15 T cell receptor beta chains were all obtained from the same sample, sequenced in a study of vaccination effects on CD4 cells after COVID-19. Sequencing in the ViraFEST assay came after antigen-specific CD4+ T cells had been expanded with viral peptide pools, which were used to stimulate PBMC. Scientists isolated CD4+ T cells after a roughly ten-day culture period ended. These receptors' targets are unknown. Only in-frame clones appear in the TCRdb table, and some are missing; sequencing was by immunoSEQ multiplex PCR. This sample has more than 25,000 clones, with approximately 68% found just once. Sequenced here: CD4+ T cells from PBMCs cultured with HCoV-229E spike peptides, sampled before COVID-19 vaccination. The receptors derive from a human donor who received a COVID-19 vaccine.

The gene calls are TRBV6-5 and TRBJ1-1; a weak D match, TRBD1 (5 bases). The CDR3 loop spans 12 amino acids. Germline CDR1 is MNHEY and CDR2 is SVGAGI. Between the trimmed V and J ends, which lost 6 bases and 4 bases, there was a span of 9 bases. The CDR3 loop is CASRSDSTEAFF. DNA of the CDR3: TGTGCCAGCAGATCCGACAGCACTGAAGCTTTCTTT.

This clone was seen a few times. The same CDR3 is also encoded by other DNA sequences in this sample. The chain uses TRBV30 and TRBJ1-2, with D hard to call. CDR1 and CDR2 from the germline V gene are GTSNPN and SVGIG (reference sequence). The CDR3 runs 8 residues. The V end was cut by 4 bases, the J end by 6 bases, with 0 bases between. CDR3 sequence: CAWNGYTF. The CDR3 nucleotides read TGTGCCTGGAATGGCTACACCTTC.

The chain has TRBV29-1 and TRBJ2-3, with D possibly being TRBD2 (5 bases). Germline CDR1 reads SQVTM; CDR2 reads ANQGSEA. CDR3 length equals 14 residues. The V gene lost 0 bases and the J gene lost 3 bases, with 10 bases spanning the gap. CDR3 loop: CSVEDQRGTDTQYF. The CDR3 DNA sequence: TGCAGCGTTGAAGATCAACGGGGAACAGATACGCAGTATTTT.

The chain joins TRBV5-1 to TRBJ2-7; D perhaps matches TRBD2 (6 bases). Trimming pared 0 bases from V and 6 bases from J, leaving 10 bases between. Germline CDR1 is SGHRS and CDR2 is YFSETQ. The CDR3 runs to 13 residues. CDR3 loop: CASSLEYGGEQYF. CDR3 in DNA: TGCGCCAGCAGCTTGGAATACGGGGGCGAGCAGTACTTC.

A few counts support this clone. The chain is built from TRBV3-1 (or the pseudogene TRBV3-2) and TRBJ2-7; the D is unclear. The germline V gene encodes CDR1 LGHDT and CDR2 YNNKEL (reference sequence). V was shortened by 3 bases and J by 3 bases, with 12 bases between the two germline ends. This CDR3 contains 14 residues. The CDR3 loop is CASSQGPRLYEQYF. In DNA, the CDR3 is TGTGCCAGCAGCCAGGGTCCCCGACTCTACGAGCAGTACTTC.

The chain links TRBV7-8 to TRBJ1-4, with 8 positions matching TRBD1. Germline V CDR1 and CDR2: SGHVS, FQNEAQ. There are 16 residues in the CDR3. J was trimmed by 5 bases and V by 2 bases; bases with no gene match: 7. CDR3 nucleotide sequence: TGTGCCAGCAGCTTACAGCGAGGGGACAGGAATGAAAAACTGTTTTTT. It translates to CASSLQRGDRNEKLFF.

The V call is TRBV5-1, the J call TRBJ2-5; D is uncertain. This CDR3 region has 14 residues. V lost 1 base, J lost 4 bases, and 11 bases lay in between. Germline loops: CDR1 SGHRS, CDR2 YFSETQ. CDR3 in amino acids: CASSLTYSGETQYF. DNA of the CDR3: TGCGCCAGCAGCTTGACGTATAGTGGAGAGACCCAGTACTTC.

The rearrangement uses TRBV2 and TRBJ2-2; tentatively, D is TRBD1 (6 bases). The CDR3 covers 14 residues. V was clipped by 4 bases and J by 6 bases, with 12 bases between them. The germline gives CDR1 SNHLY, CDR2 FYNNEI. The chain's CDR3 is CASSGMGAPGELFF. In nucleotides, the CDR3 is TGTGCCAGCAGTGGCATGGGGGCGCCCGGGGAGCTGTTTTTT.

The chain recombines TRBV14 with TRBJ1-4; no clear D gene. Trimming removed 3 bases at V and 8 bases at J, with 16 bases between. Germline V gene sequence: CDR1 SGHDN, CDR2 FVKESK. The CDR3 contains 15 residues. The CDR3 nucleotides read TGTGCCAGCAGCCAGTTGGACGGACGATTAGAAAAACTGTTTTTT. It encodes CASSQLDGRLEKLFF.

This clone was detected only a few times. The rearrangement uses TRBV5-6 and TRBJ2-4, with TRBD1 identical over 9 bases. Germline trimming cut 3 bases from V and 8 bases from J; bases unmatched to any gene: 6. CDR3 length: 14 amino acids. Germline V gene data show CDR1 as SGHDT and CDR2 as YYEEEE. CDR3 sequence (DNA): TGTGCCAGCAGCTACCGGGACAGGGTCGACATTCAGTACTTC. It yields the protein CASSYRDRVDIQYF.

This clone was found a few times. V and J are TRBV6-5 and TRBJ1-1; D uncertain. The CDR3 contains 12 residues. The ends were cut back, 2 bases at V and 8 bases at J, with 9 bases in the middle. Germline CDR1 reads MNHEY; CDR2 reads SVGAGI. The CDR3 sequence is CASSYSGREAFF. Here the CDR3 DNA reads TGTGCCAGCAGTTACAGTGGTAGGGAAGCTTTCTTT.

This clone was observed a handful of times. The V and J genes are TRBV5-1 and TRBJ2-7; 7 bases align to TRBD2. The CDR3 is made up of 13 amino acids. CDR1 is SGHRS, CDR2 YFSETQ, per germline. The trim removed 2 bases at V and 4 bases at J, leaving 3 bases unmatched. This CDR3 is CASSFREGYEQYF. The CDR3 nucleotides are TGCGCCAGCAGCTTCAGGGAGGGGTACGAGCAGTACTTC. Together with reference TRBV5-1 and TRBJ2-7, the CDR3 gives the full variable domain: KAGVTQTPRYLIKTRGQQVTLSCSPISGHRSVSWYQQTPGQGLQFLFEYFSETQRNKGNFPGRFSGRQFSNSRSEMNVSTLELGDSALYLCASSFREGYEQYFGPGTRLTVT.

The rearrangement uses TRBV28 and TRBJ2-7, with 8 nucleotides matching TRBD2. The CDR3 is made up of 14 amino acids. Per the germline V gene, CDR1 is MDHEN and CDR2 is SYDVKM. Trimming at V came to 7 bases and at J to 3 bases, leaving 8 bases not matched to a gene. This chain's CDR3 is CASNIAGRFYEQYF. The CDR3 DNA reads TGTGCCAGCAACATAGCGGGACGTTTCTACGAGCAGTACTTC.

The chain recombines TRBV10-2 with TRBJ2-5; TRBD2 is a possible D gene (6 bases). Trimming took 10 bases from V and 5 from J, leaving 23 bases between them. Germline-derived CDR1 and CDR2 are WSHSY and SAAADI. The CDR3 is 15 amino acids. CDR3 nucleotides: TGCGCCACCATAAAGGGCCGGGGGAAAGGGGAGACCCAGTACTTC. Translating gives CATIKGRGKGETQYF.

The CDR3 is CASSAGGGNQPQHF. As DNA, the CDR3 is TGTGCCAGCAGCGCAGGGGGCGGCAATCAGCCCCAGCATTTT. The rearrangement links TRBV5-5 to TRBJ1-5, with 8 nucleotides matching TRBD1. J was trimmed by 2 bases and V by 4 bases; bases with no gene match: 2. Germline CDR1 SGHKS, CDR2 YYEKEE (reference sequence). This CDR3 is 14 amino acids long. Together with reference TRBV5-5 and TRBJ1-5, the CDR3 gives the full variable domain: DAGVTQSPTHLIKTRGQQVTLRCSPISGHKSVSWYQQVLGQGPQFIFQYYEKEERGRGNFPDRFSARQFPNYSSELNVNALLLGDSALYLCASSAGGGNQPQHFGDGTRLSIL.